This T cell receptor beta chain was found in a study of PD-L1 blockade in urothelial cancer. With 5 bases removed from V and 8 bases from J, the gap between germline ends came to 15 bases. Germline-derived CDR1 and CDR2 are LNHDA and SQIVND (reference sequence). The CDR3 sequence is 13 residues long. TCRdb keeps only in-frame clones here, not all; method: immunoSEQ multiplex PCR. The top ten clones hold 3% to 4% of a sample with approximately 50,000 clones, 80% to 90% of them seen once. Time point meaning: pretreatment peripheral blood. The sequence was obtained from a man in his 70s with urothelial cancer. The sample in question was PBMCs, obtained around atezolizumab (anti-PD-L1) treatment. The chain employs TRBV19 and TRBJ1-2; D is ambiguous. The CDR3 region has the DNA TGTGCCAGTAGTCCGGCCGTAGCTAAAGGCTACACCTTC. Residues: CASSPAVAKGYTF.